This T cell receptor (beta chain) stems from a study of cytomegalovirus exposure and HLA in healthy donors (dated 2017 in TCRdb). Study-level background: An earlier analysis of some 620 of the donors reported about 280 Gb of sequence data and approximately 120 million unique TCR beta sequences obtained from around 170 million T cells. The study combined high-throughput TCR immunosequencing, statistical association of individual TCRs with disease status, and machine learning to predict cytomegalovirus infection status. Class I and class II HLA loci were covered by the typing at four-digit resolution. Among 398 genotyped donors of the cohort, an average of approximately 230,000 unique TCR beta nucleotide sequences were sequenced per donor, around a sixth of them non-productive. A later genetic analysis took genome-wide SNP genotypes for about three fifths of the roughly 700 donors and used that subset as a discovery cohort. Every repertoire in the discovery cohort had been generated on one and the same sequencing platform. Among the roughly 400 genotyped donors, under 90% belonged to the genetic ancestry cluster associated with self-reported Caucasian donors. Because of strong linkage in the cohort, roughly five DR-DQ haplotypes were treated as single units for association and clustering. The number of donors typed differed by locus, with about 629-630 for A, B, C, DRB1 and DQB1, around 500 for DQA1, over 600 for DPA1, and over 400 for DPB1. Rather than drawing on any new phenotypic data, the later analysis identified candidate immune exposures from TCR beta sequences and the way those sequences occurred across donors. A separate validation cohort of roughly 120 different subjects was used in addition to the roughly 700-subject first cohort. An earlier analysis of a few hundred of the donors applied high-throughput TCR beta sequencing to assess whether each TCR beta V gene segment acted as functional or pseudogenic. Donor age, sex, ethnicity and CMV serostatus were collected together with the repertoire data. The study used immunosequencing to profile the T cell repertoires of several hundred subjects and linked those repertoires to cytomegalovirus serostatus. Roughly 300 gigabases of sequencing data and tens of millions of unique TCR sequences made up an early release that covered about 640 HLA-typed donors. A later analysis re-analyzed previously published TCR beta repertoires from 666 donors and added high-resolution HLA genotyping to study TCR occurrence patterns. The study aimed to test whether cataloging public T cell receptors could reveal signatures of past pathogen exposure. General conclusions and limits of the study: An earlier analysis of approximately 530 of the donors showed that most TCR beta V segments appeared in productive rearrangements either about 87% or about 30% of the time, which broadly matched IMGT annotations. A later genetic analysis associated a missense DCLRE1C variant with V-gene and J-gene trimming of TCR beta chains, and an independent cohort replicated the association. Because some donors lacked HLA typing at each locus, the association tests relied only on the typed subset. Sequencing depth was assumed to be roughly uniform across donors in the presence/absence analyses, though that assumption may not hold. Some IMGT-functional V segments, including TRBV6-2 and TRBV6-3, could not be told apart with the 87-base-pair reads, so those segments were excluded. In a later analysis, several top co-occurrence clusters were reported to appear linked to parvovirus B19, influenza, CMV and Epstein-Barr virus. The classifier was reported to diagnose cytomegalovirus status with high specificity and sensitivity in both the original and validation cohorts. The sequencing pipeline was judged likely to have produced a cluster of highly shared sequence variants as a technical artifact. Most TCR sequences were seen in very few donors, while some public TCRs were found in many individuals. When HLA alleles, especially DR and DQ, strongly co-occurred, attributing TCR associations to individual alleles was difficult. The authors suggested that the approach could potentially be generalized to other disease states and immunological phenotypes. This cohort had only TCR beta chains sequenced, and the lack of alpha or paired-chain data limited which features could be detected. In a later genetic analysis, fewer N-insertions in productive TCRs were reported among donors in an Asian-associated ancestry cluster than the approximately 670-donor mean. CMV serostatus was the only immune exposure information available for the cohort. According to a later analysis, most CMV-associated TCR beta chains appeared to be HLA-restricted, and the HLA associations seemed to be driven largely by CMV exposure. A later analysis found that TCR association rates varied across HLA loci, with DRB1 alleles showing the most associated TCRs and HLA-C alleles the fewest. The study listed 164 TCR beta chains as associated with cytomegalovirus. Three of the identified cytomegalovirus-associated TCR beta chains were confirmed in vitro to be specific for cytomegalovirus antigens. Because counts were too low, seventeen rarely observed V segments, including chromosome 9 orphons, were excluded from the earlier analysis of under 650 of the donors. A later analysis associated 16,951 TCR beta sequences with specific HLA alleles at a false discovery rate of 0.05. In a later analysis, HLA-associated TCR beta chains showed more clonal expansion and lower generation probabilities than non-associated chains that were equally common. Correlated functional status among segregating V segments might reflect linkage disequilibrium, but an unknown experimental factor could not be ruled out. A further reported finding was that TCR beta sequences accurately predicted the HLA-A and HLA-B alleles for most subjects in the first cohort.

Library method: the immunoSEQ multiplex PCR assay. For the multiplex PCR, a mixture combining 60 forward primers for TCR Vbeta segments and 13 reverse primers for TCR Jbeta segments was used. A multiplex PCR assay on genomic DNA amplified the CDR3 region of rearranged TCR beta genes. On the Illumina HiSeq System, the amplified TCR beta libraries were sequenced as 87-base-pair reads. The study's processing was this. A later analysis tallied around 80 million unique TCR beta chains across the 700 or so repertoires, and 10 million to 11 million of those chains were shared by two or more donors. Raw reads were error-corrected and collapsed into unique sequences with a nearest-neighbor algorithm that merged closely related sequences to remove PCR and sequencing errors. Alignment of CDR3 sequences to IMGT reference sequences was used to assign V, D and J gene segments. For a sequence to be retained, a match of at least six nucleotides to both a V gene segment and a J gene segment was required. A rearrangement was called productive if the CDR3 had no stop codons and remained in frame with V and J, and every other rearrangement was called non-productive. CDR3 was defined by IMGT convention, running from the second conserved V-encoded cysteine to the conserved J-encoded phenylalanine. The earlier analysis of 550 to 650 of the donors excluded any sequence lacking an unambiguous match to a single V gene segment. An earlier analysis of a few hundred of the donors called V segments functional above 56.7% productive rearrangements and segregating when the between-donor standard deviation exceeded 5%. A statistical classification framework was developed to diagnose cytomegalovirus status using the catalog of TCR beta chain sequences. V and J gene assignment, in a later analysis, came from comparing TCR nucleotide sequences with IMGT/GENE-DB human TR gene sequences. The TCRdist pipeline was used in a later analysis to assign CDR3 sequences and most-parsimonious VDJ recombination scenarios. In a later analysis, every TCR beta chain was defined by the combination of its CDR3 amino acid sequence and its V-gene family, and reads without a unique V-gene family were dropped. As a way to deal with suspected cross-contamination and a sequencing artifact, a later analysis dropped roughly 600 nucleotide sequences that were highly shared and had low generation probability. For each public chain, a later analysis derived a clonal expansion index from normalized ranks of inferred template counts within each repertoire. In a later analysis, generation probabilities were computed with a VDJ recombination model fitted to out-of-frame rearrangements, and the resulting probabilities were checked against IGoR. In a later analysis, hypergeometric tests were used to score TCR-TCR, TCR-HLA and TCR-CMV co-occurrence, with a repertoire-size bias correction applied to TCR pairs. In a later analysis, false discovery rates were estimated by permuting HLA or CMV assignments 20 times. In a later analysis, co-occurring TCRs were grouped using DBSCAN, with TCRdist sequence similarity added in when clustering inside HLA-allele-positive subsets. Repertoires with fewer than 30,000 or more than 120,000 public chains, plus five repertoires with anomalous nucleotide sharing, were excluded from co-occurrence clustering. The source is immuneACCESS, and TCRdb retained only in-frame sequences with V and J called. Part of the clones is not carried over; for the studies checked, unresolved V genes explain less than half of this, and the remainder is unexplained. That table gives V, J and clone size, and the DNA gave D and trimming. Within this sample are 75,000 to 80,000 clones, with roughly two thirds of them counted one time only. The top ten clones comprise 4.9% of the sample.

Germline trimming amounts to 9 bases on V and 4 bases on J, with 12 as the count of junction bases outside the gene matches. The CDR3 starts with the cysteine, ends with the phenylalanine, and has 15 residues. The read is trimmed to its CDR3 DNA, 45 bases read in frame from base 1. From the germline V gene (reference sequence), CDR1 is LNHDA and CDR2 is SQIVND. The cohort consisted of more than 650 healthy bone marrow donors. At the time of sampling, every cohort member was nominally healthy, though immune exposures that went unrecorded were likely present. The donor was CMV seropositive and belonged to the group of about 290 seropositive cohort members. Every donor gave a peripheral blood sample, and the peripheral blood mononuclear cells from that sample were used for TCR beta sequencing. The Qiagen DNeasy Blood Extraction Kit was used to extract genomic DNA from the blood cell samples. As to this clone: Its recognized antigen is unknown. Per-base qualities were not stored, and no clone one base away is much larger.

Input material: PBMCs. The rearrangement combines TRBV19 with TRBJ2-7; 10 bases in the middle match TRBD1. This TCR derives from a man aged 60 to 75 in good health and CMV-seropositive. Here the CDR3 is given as CASRYKDRGFYEQYF. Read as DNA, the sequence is TGTGCCAGCCGATACAAGGACAGGGGGTTTTACGAGCAGTACTTC.